Listed below are T cell receptor beta chains from one sample, sequenced in a study of T cell repertoires in cytomegalovirus infection. TCRdb reprocessed the reads via MiXCR and lists one record per CDR3 protein. In the table there are about 890,000 distinct CDR3 sequences, around 30% of which are singletons. For these TCRs, the target antigens are not known. This sample comprised cultured CD8+ T cells from PBMCs, obtained from culture after CMV antigen stimulation. These receptors came from a human donor in good health (CMV status not recorded). Some clones in this sample may be carry-over from other donors' samples. Each CDR3 is given with its conserved first and last residue. The order of the fields is V gene, D gene, clone size, J gene, CDR3 protein, CDR3 DNA. D genes are given only for firm matches. The size field is filled for only some rows; it gives once, few, many or a size class.

TRBV7-9	TRBD2	many	TRBJ2-1	CASSLGVRRLGGEELF	TGTGCCAGCAGCTTAGGCGTGCGGCGCCTGGGAGGGGAGGAACTCTTC
TRBV12-3/TRBV12-4	-	-	TRBJ2-5	CASSLGTLEETQYF	TGTGCCAGCAGTTTAGGGACTTTAGAAGAGACCCAGTACTTC
TRBV29-1	TRBD2	-	TRBJ2-3	CSVSFAGGTDTQYF	TGCAGCGTATCTTTCGCGGGGGGCACAGATACGCAGTATTTT
TRBV28	-	-	TRBJ2-1	CASSPPSGGPLSSYNEQFF	TGTGCCAGCAGTCCCCCCTCCGGGGGGCCCCTGAGCTCCTACAATGAGCAGTTCTTC
TRBV24-1	-	-	TRBJ2-2	CAASDYRGTNTGELFF	TGTGCCGCCAGTGATTACCGCGGGACGAACACCGGGGAGCTGTTTTTT
TRBV7-9	TRBD2	-	TRBJ2-5	CASSEVGGGQETQYF	TGTGCCAGCAGCGAAGTGGGCGGGGGGCAAGAGACCCAGTACTTC
TRBV7-2	-	many	TRBJ1-1	CASSFRRGRNTEAFF	TGTGCCAGCAGCTTTCGACGGGGGCGGAACACTGAAGCTTTCTTT
TRBV6-2/TRBV6-3	-	-	TRBJ1-1	CASRDGTEALF	TGTGCCAGCAGAGACGGCACTGAAGCTCTCTTT
TRBV15	-	-	TRBJ2-1	CATTPTGTGNEQFF	TGTGCCACCACCCCGACGGGGACCGGTAATGAGCAGTTCTTC
TRBV7-3	-	-	TRBJ1-2	CASSLVQEDYTF	TGTGCCAGCAGCTTAGTCCAGGAGGACTACACCTTC
TRBV6-1	-	few	TRBJ1-5	CASNSMGVRNQPQHF	TGTGCCAGCAACTCTATGGGAGTTCGGAATCAGCCCCAGCATTTT
TRBV20-1	-	-	TRBJ1-2	CSALLMTGWNYGYTF	TGCAGTGCTCTTCTTATGACAGGTTGGAACTATGGCTACACCTTC
TRBV6-6	-	-	TRBJ1-2	CASSLSVGYTF	TGTGCCAGCAGTCTCAGTGTTGGCTACACCTTC
TRBV12-3/TRBV12-4	-	many	TRBJ1-1	CASRTGTQNTEAFF	TGTGCCAGCAGAACCGGGACACAGAACACTGAAGCTTTCTTT
TRBV3-1	-	-	TRBJ2-5	CASSQMVQRVETQYF	TGTGCCAGCAGCCAAATGGTACAGAGGGTAGAGACCCAGTACTTC
TRBV12-3/TRBV12-4	-	many	TRBJ1-1	CASGGPLISEAFF	TGTGCCAGCGGAGGACCGTTGATTTCTGAAGCTTTCTTT
TRBV12-5	-	few	TRBJ2-5	CASGLLLRDFETQYF	TGTGCTAGTGGTTTATTACTGCGGGACTTTGAGACCCAGTACTTC
TRBV2	TRBD1	-	TRBJ2-3	CASTNWDRGDTQYF	TGTGCCAGCACTAATTGGGACAGGGGGGATACGCAGTATTTT
TRBV19	-	once	TRBJ1-1	CASSSFRAGYPEAFF	TGTGCCAGTAGTAGCTTCAGGGCCGGTTATCCTGAAGCTTTCTTT
TRBV6-1	-	-	TRBJ2-3	CASSLPDNTDTQYF	TGTGCCAGCAGTCTACCCGACAACACAGATACGCAGTATTTT
TRBV12-3/TRBV12-4	TRBD1	many	TRBJ1-2	CASSERTGSNGYTF	TGTGCCAGCAGTGAACGGACAGGATCGAATGGCTACACCTTC
TRBV9	TRBD2	-	TRBJ2-3	CASSVAEVAGRYTDTQYF	TGTGCCAGCAGCGTAGCTGAGGTAGCGGGGAGATATACAGATACGCAGTATTTT
TRBV7-2	-	many	TRBJ1-6	CASTAQGSYNSPLHF	TGTGCCAGCACCGCCCAGGGCTCCTATAATTCACCCCTCCACTTT
TRBV5-1	-	-	TRBJ1-5	CASSLGVGEEPQHF	TGCGCCAGCAGCTTGGGGGTCGGCGAGGAGCCCCAGCATTTT
TRBV27	TRBD1	-	TRBJ2-7	CASSGDSYYEQYF	TGTGCCAGCAGCGGGGACAGCTACTACGAGCAGTACTTC
TRBV12-3/TRBV12-4	-	-	TRBJ1-2	CANSLLRALESYTF	TGTGCCAACAGTTTACTCCGGGCCCTAGAGAGCTACACCTTC
TRBV20-1	TRBD2	few	TRBJ2-1	CSARGSGGALNNEQFF	TGCAGTGCTAGAGGAAGCGGGGGGGCCCTTAATAATGAGCAGTTCTTC
TRBV6-6	-	-	TRBJ2-5	CASSHRKKETQYF	TGTGCCAGCAGTCATCGGAAAAAAGAGACCCAGTACTTC
TRBV6-6	TRBD1	once	TRBJ1-3	CASSRQGTQRDTIYF	TGTGCCAGCAGCCGACAGGGGACCCAGCGTGACACCATATATTTT